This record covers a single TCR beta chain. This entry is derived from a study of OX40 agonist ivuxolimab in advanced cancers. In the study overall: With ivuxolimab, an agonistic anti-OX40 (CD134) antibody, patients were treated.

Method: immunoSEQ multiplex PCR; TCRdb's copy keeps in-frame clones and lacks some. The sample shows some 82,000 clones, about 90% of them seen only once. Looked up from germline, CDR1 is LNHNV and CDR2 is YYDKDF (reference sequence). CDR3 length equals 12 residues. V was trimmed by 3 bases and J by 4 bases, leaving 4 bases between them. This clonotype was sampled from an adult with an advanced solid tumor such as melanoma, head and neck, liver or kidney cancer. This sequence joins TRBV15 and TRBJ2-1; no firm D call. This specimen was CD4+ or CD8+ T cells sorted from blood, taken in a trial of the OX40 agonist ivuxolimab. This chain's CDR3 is CATSRGYNEQFF. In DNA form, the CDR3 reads TGTGCCACCAGCAGGGGGTACAATGAGCAGTTCTTC.